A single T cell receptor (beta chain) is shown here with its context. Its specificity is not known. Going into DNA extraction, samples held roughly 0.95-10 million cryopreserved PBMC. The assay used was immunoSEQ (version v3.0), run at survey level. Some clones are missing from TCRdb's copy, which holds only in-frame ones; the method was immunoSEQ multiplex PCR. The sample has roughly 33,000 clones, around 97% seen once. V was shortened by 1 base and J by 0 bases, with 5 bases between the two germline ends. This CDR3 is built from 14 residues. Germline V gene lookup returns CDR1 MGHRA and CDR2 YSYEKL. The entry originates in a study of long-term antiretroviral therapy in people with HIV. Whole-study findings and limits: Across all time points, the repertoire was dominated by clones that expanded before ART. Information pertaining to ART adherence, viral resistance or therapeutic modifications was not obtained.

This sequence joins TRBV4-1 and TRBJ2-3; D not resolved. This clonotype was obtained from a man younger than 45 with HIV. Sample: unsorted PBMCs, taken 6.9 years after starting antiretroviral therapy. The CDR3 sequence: CASSQVRSTDTQYF. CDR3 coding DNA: TGCGCCAGCAGCCAAGTGAGGAGCACAGATACGCAGTATTTT.